These T cell receptor beta chains were read from a single sample in a study of T cells in narcolepsy. TCRdb's table, derived via immunoSEQ multiplex PCR, lists solely in-frame clones and lacks some. The sample carries 25,000 to 40,000 clones, 90% recorded once. Sequencing used CD45RA- memory CD4+ T cells from PBMCs. These receptors came from a human donor with narcolepsy. CDR3s include the opening cysteine and the closing phenylalanine or tryptophan. D genes are given only for firm matches. For some rows the clone size is stated as once, few or many, or as a class when expanded; others skip it.

v_gene	abundance	d_gene	j_gene	CDR3aa	CDR3nt
TRBV18	-	-	TRBJ2-5	CASSPPAVTETQYF	TGTGCCAGCTCACCACCGGCGGTAACAGAGACCCAGTACTTC
TRBV9	-	-	TRBJ1-2	CASSSNRAYGYTF	TGTGCCAGCAGCAGTAACAGGGCTTATGGCTACACCTTC
TRBV19	-	-	TRBJ2-7	CASSTPGGVIPYEQYF	TGTGCCAGTAGTACCCCCGGAGGGGTTATTCCCTACGAGCAGTACTTC
TRBV7-2	-	-	TRBJ2-5	CASVRVVGETQYF	TGTGCCAGCGTCAGGGTGGTGGGAGAGACCCAGTACTTC
TRBV6-1	-	TRBD1	TRBJ1-1	CASKYGQGAEAFF	TGTGCCAGCAAGTATGGACAGGGAGCTGAAGCTTTCTTT
TRBV28	-	-	TRBJ1-2	CASSLSVRANFYGYTF	TGTGCCAGCAGTTTAAGTGTCAGGGCGAACTTCTATGGCTACACCTTC
TRBV6-1	-	TRBD2	TRBJ2-7	CASSYGTTPGYEQYF	TGTGCCAGCAGCTACGGGACTACACCTGGCTACGAGCAGTACTTC
TRBV9	-	-	TRBJ1-6	CASSVGPFNSPLHF	TGTGCCAGCAGCGTGGGACCATTTAATTCACCCCTCCACTTT
TRBV29-1	-	-	TRBJ1-1	CSGGGSLYTEAFF	TGCAGCGGGGGGGGCAGTCTCTACACTGAAGCTTTCTTT
TRBV4-2	-	TRBD2	TRBJ2-4	CASSQDFMTSGGADIQYF	TGTGCCAGCAGCCAAGATTTTATGACTAGCGGGGGGGCGGACATTCAGTACTTC
TRBV6-1	-	-	TRBJ2-1	CASSVRGRGRALAGNEQFF	TGTGCCAGCAGTGTAAGGGGCAGGGGGCGCGCACTAGCGGGCAATGAGCAGTTCTTC
TRBV19	-	-	TRBJ2-1	CASSGDTSYNEQFF	TGTGCCAGTAGTGGGGACACCTCCTACAATGAGCAGTTCTTC
TRBV6-6	once	-	TRBJ2-7	CASSYSAGTTYEQYF	TGTGCCAGCAGTTACTCGGCGGGCACGACCTACGAGCAGTACTTC
TRBV25-1	-	-	TRBJ1-3	CASSESGGTPLF	TGTGCCAGCAGTGAATCCGGGGGGACCCCACTTTTT
TRBV10-3	-	TRBD1	TRBJ2-7	CAISELVGQGPYEQYF	TGTGCCATCAGTGAACTCGTCGGACAGGGACCCTACGAGCAGTACTTC
TRBV9	-	-	TRBJ2-1	CASSVGLANEQFF	TGTGCCAGCAGCGTAGGTCTAGCGAATGAGCAGTTCTTC